This is a list of T cell receptor beta chains from one sample in a study of T-cell memory formation after mild COVID-19. Using its own MiXCR run on the 5' RACE reads, TCRdb lists one record per CDR3 protein. The table shows some 350,000 distinct CDR3 sequences, with approximately 13% occurring only once. Material for sequencing was PBMCs or a T cell subset sorted from them (not recorded which). Source of these receptors: a man aged 18 to 29 who had mild COVID-19 (a few samples of this study predate the infection). Cell type and time point are not known. The CDR3 runs from the conserved cysteine through the conserved F or W. D genes are given only for firm matches. Rows give clone size only sometimes, using once, few, many, or a class for an expanded clone.

J gene	D gene	V gene	clone size	CDR3 protein	CDR3 DNA
TRBJ2-1	TRBD2	TRBV7-9	NA	CASSSGLAGVLGNEQFF	TGTGCCAGCAGCTCCGGACTAGCGGGGGTACTGGGTAATGAGCAGTTCTTC
TRBJ2-1	NA	TRBV21-1	NA	CASSKAGGEQFF	TGTGCCAGCAGCAAAGCTGGCGGGGAGCAGTTCTTC
TRBJ2-5	TRBD2	TRBV4-2	NA	CASSQPTSQREETQYF	TGTGCCAGCAGCCAACCGACTAGCCAGCGAGAAGAGACCCAGTACTTC
TRBJ2-3	NA	TRBV2	NA	CASSAGGPLTDTQYF	TGTGCCAGCAGTGCCGGGGGGCCCCTCACAGATACGCAGTATTTT
TRBJ2-7	TRBD1	TRBV4-1	few	CASSQDATGNYEQYF	TGCGCCAGCAGCCAAGACGCGACAGGGAACTACGAGCAGTACTTC
TRBJ1-4	NA	TRBV18	few	CASSPVSSEKLFF	TGTGCCAGCTCACCAGTATCTTCGGAAAAACTGTTTTTT
TRBJ2-3	NA	TRBV7-2	NA	CASSIFIGAGQYF	TGTGCCAGCAGCATCTTCATAGGTGCGGGGCAGTATTTT
TRBJ1-3	NA	TRBV6-5	many	CATNSRFSGNTIYF	TGTGCCACTAACTCTCGGTTCTCTGGAAACACCATATATTTT
TRBJ2-5	TRBD2	TRBV4-3	NA	CASSQEWEGRETQYF	TGCGCCAGCAGCCAAGAATGGGAGGGGCGGGAGACCCAGTACTTC
TRBJ2-2	NA	TRBV7-2	NA	CASSLAQGGAGELFF	TGTGCCAGCAGCTTAGCGCAGGGGGGGGCCGGGGAGCTGTTTTTT
TRBJ2-5	NA	TRBV10-3	few	CAISDFHQETQYF	TGTGCCATCAGTGATTTTCACCAAGAGACCCAGTACTTC
TRBJ2-5	NA	TRBV9	NA	CASSVASGMVETQYF	TGTGCCAGCAGCGTAGCGTCAGGAATGGTTGAGACCCAGTACTTC
TRBJ2-5	NA	TRBV20-1	few	CSAVRDFQETQYF	TGCAGTGCCGTACGGGACTTCCAAGAGACCCAGTACTTC
TRBJ2-2	TRBD1	TRBV4-3	NA	CASIQGAGELFF	TGCGCCAGCATCCAGGGGGCCGGGGAGCTGTTTTTT
TRBJ1-6	TRBD1	TRBV4-1	NA	CASRLTGEGNSPLHF	TGCGCCAGCAGACTAACAGGGGAGGGTAATTCACCCCTCCACTTT